A selection of T cell receptor beta chains follows, all from one sample in a study of blood T cell repertoires in COVID-19. TCRdb's copy holds only in-frame clones and misses some; the assay was immunoSEQ multiplex PCR. This sample yields approximately 67,000 clones, of which approximately 90% are seen a single time; approximately 20% belongs to the top ten. The sample was peripheral blood. The receptors were gathered from a woman aged 80 or over with acute or convalescent COVID-19. Each CDR3 is given with its conserved first and last residue. Each record gives: CDR3 DNA, CDR3 protein, clone size, D gene, V gene, J gene. The D gene is left open where the match is weak. Rows may omit the clone size; those that give it use once, few, many or a size class.

cdr3_nt: TGTGCCAGCAGTTCAACTACAGGGAACAACGAGCAGTACTTC
cdr3_aa: CASSSTTGNNEQYF
clone_size: NA
d_call: NA
v_call: TRBV6-6
j_call: TRBJ2-7

cdr3_nt: TGTGCCAGCTCCTTCGATCCTATCACTGAAGCTTTCTTT
cdr3_aa: CASSFDPITEAFF
clone_size: NA
d_call: NA
v_call: TRBV18
j_call: TRBJ1-1

cdr3_nt: TGTGCCAGCAGCAGGGGGACAGCCACTGAAGCTTTCTTT
cdr3_aa: CASSRGTATEAFF
clone_size: NA
d_call: TRBD1
v_call: TRBV5-4
j_call: TRBJ1-1

cdr3_nt: TGCGCCAGCAGCATGGGACAGGGGTCACCGAACACTGAAGCTTTCTTT
cdr3_aa: CASSMGQGSPNTEAFF
clone_size: NA
d_call: TRBD1
v_call: TRBV4-1
j_call: TRBJ1-1

cdr3_nt: TGTGCCAGCACCCCAAGGGTCAGGGGGCTAGGCACAGATACGCAGTATTTT
cdr3_aa: CASTPRVRGLGTDTQYF
clone_size: once
d_call: TRBD1
v_call: TRBV27
j_call: TRBJ2-3

cdr3_nt: TGTGCCAGCTCCACAGGGGTTATGGGCTACACCTTC
cdr3_aa: CASSTGVMGYTF
clone_size: NA
d_call: TRBD1
v_call: TRBV28
j_call: TRBJ1-2

cdr3_nt: TGTGCCAGCAGCTTAGTAATAGGACTAGCGGGAAACAATGAGCAGTTCTTC
cdr3_aa: CASSLVIGLAGNNEQFF
clone_size: NA
d_call: TRBD2
v_call: TRBV7-2
j_call: TRBJ2-1

cdr3_nt: TGCGCCAGCAGCCAAGAAATAAGGGGGGGAGATACGCAGTATTTT
cdr3_aa: CASSQEIRGGDTQYF
clone_size: NA
d_call: NA
v_call: TRBV4-3
j_call: TRBJ2-3

cdr3_nt: TGTGCCAGTAGTATGGGGACTTGGGGATACGAGCAGTACTTC
cdr3_aa: CASSMGTWGYEQYF
clone_size: NA
d_call: NA
v_call: TRBV19
j_call: TRBJ2-7

cdr3_nt: TGTGCCAGCAGCTCGGGGGGGACAGTCTATGGCTACACCTTC
cdr3_aa: CASSSGGTVYGYTF
clone_size: NA
d_call: TRBD1
v_call: TRBV7-2
j_call: TRBJ1-2

cdr3_nt: TGTGCCAGCAGCCCACTGATACGCACAGATACGCAGTATTTT
cdr3_aa: CASSPLIRTDTQYF
clone_size: NA
d_call: NA
v_call: TRBV6-2/TRBV6-3
j_call: TRBJ2-3

cdr3_nt: TGTGCCAGCAGTGTTTGGGGGGGCGGTGAGACCCAGTACTTC
cdr3_aa: CASSVWGGGETQYF
clone_size: NA
d_call: NA
v_call: TRBV2
j_call: TRBJ2-5

cdr3_nt: TGCAGTGCGAGTCAGGGGACTGGAAACACCATATATTTT
cdr3_aa: CSASQGTGNTIYF
clone_size: NA
d_call: NA
v_call: TRBV20-1
j_call: TRBJ1-3

cdr3_nt: TGTGCCAGCAGTCCACGAGGGACAGCTAACAATGAGCAGTTCTTC
cdr3_aa: CASSPRGTANNEQFF
clone_size: NA
d_call: TRBD1
v_call: TRBV6-2/TRBV6-3
j_call: TRBJ2-1

cdr3_nt: TGTGCCATCAGTGCTAACAGGGGGGGCACTGAAGCTTTCTTT
cdr3_aa: CAISANRGGTEAFF
clone_size: NA
d_call: TRBD1
v_call: TRBV10-3
j_call: TRBJ1-1

cdr3_nt: TGTGCCAGCAGCTTATACCGCGGGGGGGCCAATGAGCAGTTCTTC
cdr3_aa: CASSLYRGGANEQFF
clone_size: NA
d_call: TRBD2
v_call: TRBV7-2
j_call: TRBJ2-1

cdr3_nt: TGCGCCAGCAGCGTCGGGACAGGGGCCCAAGAGACCCAGTACTTC
cdr3_aa: CASSVGTGAQETQYF
clone_size: NA
d_call: TRBD1
v_call: TRBV5-1
j_call: TRBJ2-5

cdr3_nt: TGTGCCAGCAGCCTACAGGGGGGCACCGGGGAGCTGTTTTTT
cdr3_aa: CASSLQGGTGELFF
clone_size: NA
d_call: TRBD1
v_call: TRBV28
j_call: TRBJ2-2

cdr3_nt: TGTGCCAGCAGTAGCTGGCAAGAGACCCAGTACTTC
cdr3_aa: CASSSWQETQYF
clone_size: NA
d_call: NA
v_call: TRBV28
j_call: TRBJ2-5

cdr3_nt: TGTGCCACCAGTCTCCGGGCGGGGTCACCCCTCCACTTT
cdr3_aa: CATSLRAGSPLHF
clone_size: once
d_call: NA
v_call: TRBV24-1
j_call: TRBJ1-6

cdr3_nt: TGTGCCAGCAGCCCGGACACCCCGAATGAAAAACTGTTTTTT
cdr3_aa: CASSPDTPNEKLFF
clone_size: NA
d_call: NA
v_call: TRBV7-9
j_call: TRBJ1-4

cdr3_nt: TGCGCCAGCAGCCCAGAGAAAGGTCGGACTAGCGGTTCCTACGAGCAGTACTTC
cdr3_aa: CASSPEKGRTSGSYEQYF
clone_size: NA
d_call: TRBD2
v_call: TRBV4-1
j_call: TRBJ2-7

cdr3_nt: TGCGCCAGCAGTGATGGTACAGGGCGCAATCAGCCCCAGCATTTT
cdr3_aa: CASSDGTGRNQPQHF
clone_size: NA
d_call: NA
v_call: TRBV10-2
j_call: TRBJ1-5

cdr3_nt: TGTGCCAGCAGCCCCCGACTAGCGGGACCCCAGTACCAAGAGACCCAGTACTTC
cdr3_aa: CASSPRLAGPQYQETQYF
clone_size: NA
d_call: TRBD2
v_call: TRBV7-9
j_call: TRBJ2-5

cdr3_nt: TGTGCCAGTAGTCCCGGGACTAGCGGGAGCCCCAGGACCCAGTACTTC
cdr3_aa: CASSPGTSGSPRTQYF
clone_size: NA
d_call: TRBD2
v_call: TRBV19
j_call: TRBJ2-5

cdr3_nt: TGTGCCAGCAGTTTATTGGCAGGGGGATATGGCTACACCTTC
cdr3_aa: CASSLLAGGYGYTF
clone_size: NA
d_call: TRBD1
v_call: TRBV28
j_call: TRBJ1-2

cdr3_nt: TGTGCCAGCAGCTTAGCGTCGGAGGTGGCGGGGGAGCTGTTTTTT
cdr3_aa: CASSLASEVAGELFF
clone_size: NA
d_call: NA
v_call: TRBV7-2
j_call: TRBJ2-2

cdr3_nt: TGTGCCAGTAGTATCCTCACAGGGGTTCGGACAGATACGCAGTATTTT
cdr3_aa: CASSILTGVRTDTQYF
clone_size: NA
d_call: TRBD1
v_call: TRBV19
j_call: TRBJ2-3

cdr3_nt: TGTGCCAGTCTGCGGGCCCGGGAGACCCAGTACTTC
cdr3_aa: CASLRARETQYF
clone_size: NA
d_call: NA
v_call: TRBV28
j_call: TRBJ2-5

cdr3_nt: TGTGCCAGCAGAAGCAGGGCCTTTTCACCCCTCCACTTT
cdr3_aa: CASRSRAFSPLHF
clone_size: NA
d_call: NA
v_call: TRBV28
j_call: TRBJ1-6

cdr3_nt: TGTGCCAGCAGCCAAGTACAGCCCAATTCACCCCTCCACTTT
cdr3_aa: CASSQVQPNSPLHF
clone_size: NA
d_call: NA
v_call: TRBV3-1/TRBV3-2
j_call: TRBJ1-6

cdr3_nt: TGTGCCAGCAGCCTACAGGGGGCAACCAAAAACATTCAGTACTTC
cdr3_aa: CASSLQGATKNIQYF
clone_size: NA
d_call: TRBD1
v_call: TRBV28
j_call: TRBJ2-4

cdr3_nt: TGCGCCAGTGGACAGGGGAACAATCAGCCCCAGCATTTT
cdr3_aa: CASGQGNNQPQHF
clone_size: NA
d_call: TRBD1
v_call: TRBV10-2
j_call: TRBJ1-5

cdr3_nt: TGTGCCAGCAGCCAAGCGGCGGGAGGGAACATTCAGTACTTC
cdr3_aa: CASSQAAGGNIQYF
clone_size: NA
d_call: TRBD2
v_call: TRBV4-2
j_call: TRBJ2-4

cdr3_nt: TGTGCCAGCAGTTTATCGAGGGGACTAGCGTCGTTCTCCTCCTACGAGCAGTACTTC
cdr3_aa: CASSLSRGLASFSSYEQYF
clone_size: NA
d_call: TRBD2
v_call: TRBV27
j_call: TRBJ2-7

cdr3_nt: TGTGCCAGCAGAGGGGGCTCCTACAATGAGCAGTTCTTC
cdr3_aa: CASRGGSYNEQFF
clone_size: NA
d_call: NA
v_call: TRBV2
j_call: TRBJ2-1

cdr3_nt: TGTGCCAGCAGCAGGGGGGGCGCAGACTATGGCTACACCTTC
cdr3_aa: CASSRGGADYGYTF
clone_size: NA
d_call: NA
v_call: TRBV3-1/TRBV3-2
j_call: TRBJ1-2

cdr3_nt: TGTGCCAGTAGTATACCCCTGACAGGGTATACTGAAGCTTTCTTT
cdr3_aa: CASSIPLTGYTEAFF
clone_size: NA
d_call: TRBD1
v_call: TRBV19
j_call: TRBJ1-1

cdr3_nt: TGCGCCAGCGAGTGCCGGGACAGGGGGCAGGAGAACACTGAAGCTTTCTTT
cdr3_aa: CASECRDRGQENTEAFF
clone_size: NA
d_call: TRBD1
v_call: TRBV10-1
j_call: TRBJ1-1

cdr3_nt: TGCGCCAGTAACCCACAGGGGGCGGTTAACTATGGCTACACCTTC
cdr3_aa: CASNPQGAVNYGYTF
clone_size: NA
d_call: TRBD1
v_call: TRBV5-1
j_call: TRBJ1-2

cdr3_nt: TGCGCCAGCAGCCAGGACTCCAGACGGGTTGATTATGAGCAGTTCTTC
cdr3_aa: CASSQDSRRVDYEQFF
clone_size: NA
d_call: NA
v_call: TRBV4-3
j_call: TRBJ2-1

cdr3_nt: TGTGCCACCAGCAGCACCCCCGGTGCAGGGTTTAACTATGGCTACACCTTC
cdr3_aa: CATSSTPGAGFNYGYTF
clone_size: few
d_call: NA
v_call: TRBV15
j_call: TRBJ1-2

cdr3_nt: TGTGCCAGCCTCCGGGACAGGAATACCTATGGCTACACCTTC
cdr3_aa: CASLRDRNTYGYTF
clone_size: NA
d_call: TRBD1
v_call: TRBV2
j_call: TRBJ1-2

cdr3_nt: TGTGCCAGCAGACAGGGTCGGTACGAGCAGTACTTC
cdr3_aa: CASRQGRYEQYF
clone_size: NA
d_call: NA
v_call: TRBV6-5
j_call: TRBJ2-7

cdr3_nt: TGTGCCAGCAGCACCCACTCTAGCACAGATACGCAGTATTTT
cdr3_aa: CASSTHSSTDTQYF
clone_size: NA
d_call: NA
v_call: TRBV7-2
j_call: TRBJ2-3

cdr3_nt: TGTGCCAGCAGCTCTAACAGGGGGCCCTACGAGCAGTACTTC
cdr3_aa: CASSSNRGPYEQYF
clone_size: NA
d_call: TRBD1
v_call: TRBV7-2
j_call: TRBJ2-7

cdr3_nt: TGTGCCAGCAGCCTCGGGGGAAACTATGGCTACACCTTC
cdr3_aa: CASSLGGNYGYTF
clone_size: NA
d_call: NA
v_call: TRBV2
j_call: TRBJ1-2

cdr3_nt: TGCGCCAGCAGCGGCCGCGACGCTTACAGGGCGCCGGGCACCGGGGAGCTGTTTTTT
cdr3_aa: CASSGRDAYRAPGTGELFF
clone_size: NA
d_call: NA
v_call: TRBV5-1
j_call: TRBJ2-2

cdr3_nt: TGTGCCAGCGGGGCCATGAACACTGAAGCTTTCTTT
cdr3_aa: CASGAMNTEAFF
clone_size: NA
d_call: NA
v_call: TRBV28
j_call: TRBJ1-1

cdr3_nt: TGTGCCAGCAGTTACTCAGAACAGAGCTATGGCTACACCTTC
cdr3_aa: CASSYSEQSYGYTF
clone_size: NA
d_call: NA
v_call: TRBV6-6
j_call: TRBJ1-2

cdr3_nt: TGTGCCAGCAGCTTGGGGTCCACAGGGGGCGGTTACGAGCAGTACTTC
cdr3_aa: CASSLGSTGGGYEQYF
clone_size: once
d_call: TRBD1
v_call: TRBV7-2
j_call: TRBJ2-7

cdr3_nt: TGTGCCAGCAGCTTAGTGGAGGGGACTGGAAACACCATATATTTT
cdr3_aa: CASSLVEGTGNTIYF
clone_size: NA
d_call: NA
v_call: TRBV7-2
j_call: TRBJ1-3

cdr3_nt: TGTGCCAGCAGCTTCGAACAATCAGGGAACCGGTTCTTC
cdr3_aa: CASSFEQSGNRFF
clone_size: NA
d_call: NA
v_call: TRBV11-2
j_call: TRBJ2-1

cdr3_nt: TGTGCCAGCAGCTTAACTAGTTCAATAGGGACCCAGTACTTC
cdr3_aa: CASSLTSSIGTQYF
clone_size: NA
d_call: NA
v_call: TRBV11-2
j_call: TRBJ2-5

cdr3_nt: TGTGCCAGCAGTTACACCCGCCCTAGCGAGGATACGCAGTATTTT
cdr3_aa: CASSYTRPSEDTQYF
clone_size: NA
d_call: NA
v_call: TRBV6-5
j_call: TRBJ2-3